These 15 T cell receptor beta chains originate from one sample sequenced in a study of beta chain features in type 1 diabetes. Overall study findings and caveats: TCRB CDR3s were moderately but significantly shorter in Type 1 diabetes patients in all four CD4+ subsets.

The antigens these receptors bind are not known. Every isolated RNA sample was fully reverse transcribed, so sequencing captured expressed TCRB transcripts. Some clones are missing from TCRdb's copy, which holds only in-frame ones; the method was immunoSEQ multiplex PCR. The sample includes 120,000 or so clones, 15% to 20% seen only once; the top ten take about 2.5%. The sequenced material came from central memory CD4+ T cells from blood. Source of these receptors: a man aged 25 to 40 with type 1 diabetes.

This clone was recorded a few times. Its ends do not fully match the called genes, so a read error is possible. J is TRBJ2-7 and V is TRBV29-1; D is unresolved. Germline CDR1 and CDR2: SQVTM and ANQGSEA. CDR3 length: 12 residues. The chain's CDR3 is CSGEEGGAEQYF. The CDR3 nucleotides are TGCAGCGGTGAAGAAGGCGGCGCCGAGCAGTACTTC.

This clone showed up just a few times. J is TRBJ2-1 and V is TRBV5-1, with 11 bases fitting TRBD1. After removal of 5 bases from V and 9 bases from J, the junction contained 10 bases not matched to a gene. Germline CDR1 is SGHRS and CDR2 is YFSETQ. This CDR3 has 15 residues. The CDR3 DNA reads as TGCGCCAGCAGACCCGGGACAGGGGGGATAAGTGAGCAGTTCTTC. Translated: CASRPGTGGISEQFF.

This chain joins TRBV7-9 and TRBJ2-3; TRBD2 agrees at 7 bases. The CDR3 loop spans 13 amino acids. After removal of 6 bases from V and 4 bases from J, the junction contained 4 bases not matched to a gene. Germline-derived CDR1 and CDR2 are SEHNR and FQNEAQ (reference sequence). CDR3 protein: CASRRGGADTQYF. The CDR3 DNA follows: TGTGCCAGCAGACGGGGAGGGGCAGATACGCAGTATTTT.

J is TRBJ1-5 and V is TRBV5-4; D call uncertain. The CDR3 covers 13 residues. CDR1 and CDR2 from the germline V gene are SGHNT and YYREEE (reference sequence). The V gene lost 7 bases and the J gene lost 3 bases, with 11 bases spanning the gap. CDR3 amino acids: CASGPRTNQPQHF. The CDR3 nucleotides read TGTGCCAGCGGGCCCAGAACCAATCAGCCCCAGCATTTT.

The rearrangement links TRBV7-2 to TRBJ2-1; 8 bases are a match to TRBD1. The CDR3 sequence is 13 residues long. V trimming: 4 bases; J trimming: 7 bases; junction bases outside the gene matches: 3. From germline, CDR1 is SGHTA and CDR2 FQGNSA. The CDR3 is CASSSTGENEQFF. In DNA form, the CDR3 reads TGTGCCAGCAGCTCGACAGGGGAAAATGAGCAGTTCTTC.

In its sample, this clone was seen many times. CDR3 DNA: TGTGCCAGTCGAGGGACCGTTGGCAAAAACATTCAGTACTTC. Translation: CASRGTVGKNIQYF. The genes are TRBV2 and TRBJ2-4; D tentatively fits TRBD1 or TRBD2 (5 bases each). The germline V and J ends were trimmed by 9 bases and 3 bases, with 15 bases remaining between them. Germline V lookup: CDR1 SNHLY, CDR2 FYNNEI. This CDR3 is built from 14 residues.

The chain recombines TRBV5-1 with TRBJ2-5; D gene ambiguous. The V and J ends lost 0 bases and 0 bases respectively, with 3 bases between them. Germline V gene lookup returns CDR1 SGHRS and CDR2 YFSETQ. The CDR3 runs 13 residues. The chain's CDR3 is CASSLAYQETQYF. DNA for the CDR3: TGCGCCAGCAGCTTGGCCTACCAAGAGACCCAGTACTTC.

The chain recombines TRBV25-1 with TRBJ2-7, with 9 positions matching TRBD1. The V and J ends lost 2 bases and 5 bases, in that order; junction bases with no gene match: 10. This CDR3 has 16 amino acids. Germline V lookup: CDR1 MGHDK, CDR2 SYGVNS. The CDR3 DNA follows: TGTGCCAGCAGTGAACCCTCCGGGACAGGGTGGCACGAGCAGTACTTC. Protein: CASSEPSGTGWHEQYF.

V is TRBV18 and J is TRBJ1-4, with D unresolved. CDR1 KGHSH and CDR2 LQKENI come from the germline V gene. The CDR3 contains 18 residues. Trimming shortened V by 0 bases and J by 3 bases, and 17 bases separated the two germline ends. CDR3 protein: CASSPPVASPVANEKLFF. CDR3 in DNA: TGTGCCAGCTCACCACCGGTCGCCTCACCCGTGGCTAATGAAAAACTGTTTTTT. The full variable domain, in which reference TRBV18 and TRBJ1-4 provide the parts outside the CDR3, is NAGVMQNPRHLVRRRGQEARLRCSPMKGHSHVYWYRQLPEEGLKFMVYLQKENIIDESGMPKERFSAEFPKEGPSILRIQQVVRGDSAAYFCASSPPVASPVANEKLFFGSGTQLSVL.

Only a few counts were recorded for this clone. This chain links TRBV29-1 with TRBJ2-5; no reliable D call. Germline V gene sequence: CDR1 SQVTM, CDR2 ANQGSEA. The CDR3 runs to 12 residues. Between the trimmed V and J ends, which lost 1 base and 0 bases, there was a span of 3 bases. CDR3 protein: CSVEGYQETQYF. The CDR3 nucleotides read TGCAGCGTTGAAGGGTACCAAGAGACCCAGTACTTC. The whole variable domain, remainder taken from reference TRBV29-1 and TRBJ2-5, is SAVISQKPSRDICQRGTSLTIQCQVDSQVTMMFWYRQQPGQSLTLIATANQGSEATYESGFVIDKFPISRPNLTFSTLTVSNMSPEDSSIYLCSVEGYQETQYFGPGTRLLVL.

This clone was detected a few times. The genes are TRBV2 and TRBJ2-1; 7 bases line up with TRBD1. The length of the CDR3 is 12 residues. The V segment lost 4 bases and the J segment 6 bases; nucleotides outside the gene matches: 0. Germline CDR1 is SNHLY and CDR2 is FYNNEI. In nucleotides, the CDR3 is TGTGCCAGCAGTGGACAGGGCAATGAGCAGTTCTTC. Its translation: CASSGQGNEQFF.

J is TRBJ1-6 and V is TRBV30, with a weak D call TRBD1 (5 bases). Germline V gene lookup returns CDR1 GTSNPN and CDR2 SVGIG (reference sequence). V was shortened by 3 bases and J by 7 bases, with 10 bases between the two germline ends. The CDR3 spans 13 residues. The CDR3, as DNA: TGTGCCTGGAGGGGGGAGGGGAATTCACCCCTCCACTTT. Encoded protein: CAWRGEGNSPLHF.

The chain recombines TRBV7-2 with TRBJ2-7, with D possibly TRBD1 on 5 matching bases. Germline V gives CDR1 SGHTA, CDR2 FQGNSA. This CDR3 region has 15 residues. Trimming took off 1 base at V and 1 base at J, with 11 bases between the two ends. Here the CDR3 DNA reads TGTGCCAGCAGCTTAGTTCAGGGCTCGTCCTACGAGCAGTACTTC. It specifies CASSLVQGSSYEQYF.

The chain uses TRBV7-7 and TRBJ2-2, with D uncertain. With 1 base removed from V and 4 bases from J, the gap between germline ends came to 1 base. This CDR3 is built from 12 residues. The germline V gene encodes CDR1 SSHAT and CDR2 FNYEAQ (reference sequence). The CDR3 DNA is TGTGCCAGCAGCTTAGGCACCGGGGAGCTGTTTTTT. This gives the protein CASSLGTGELFF.

A few counts support this clone. CDR3 sequence: CASSLEGLGGYTF. The CDR3 DNA is TGTGCCAGCAGTTTAGAGGGGCTAGGTGGCTACACCTTC. This chain connects TRBV27 to TRBJ1-2, with a possible D match to TRBD1 (5 bases). V lost 2 bases to trimming and J lost 7 bases, with 11 bases between them. This CDR3 is 13 amino acids long. Germline assignment: CDR1 MNHEY and CDR2 SMNVEV (reference sequence).